The subject of this entry is one TCR beta chain. The target antigen is unknown. The germline V gene encodes CDR1 SGHVS and CDR2 FQNEAQ. The CDR3 length is 16 residues. V was trimmed by 5 bases and J by 0 bases, leaving 13 bases between them. Some clones are missing from TCRdb's copy, which holds only in-frame ones; the method was immunoSEQ multiplex PCR. There are about 120,000 clones in the sample; roughly nine tenths occur only once, and more than 2.5% lies in the top ten. This entry belongs to a study of T cell responses to AZD1222 COVID-19 vaccine. Study-wide points: Clonal diversity was possibly underestimated, and white British individuals and females predominated among donors. Researchers report vaccine-associated CD4 TCRs spanning spike, with dominance at 160-218 and 743-854. The study identified only a handful of AZD1222 recipients as seropositive at baseline.

The TCR sequence derives from an adult in good health. The sample here was peripheral blood, taken on day 0 of AZD1222 vaccination. The V and J genes are TRBV7-8 and TRBJ1-4, with D unresolved. The CDR3 DNA follows: TGTGCCAGCAGCAACTCCCGGGATGCAACTAATGAAAAACTGTTTTTT. This sequence encodes CASSNSRDATNEKLFF. The full variable domain, in which reference TRBV7-8 and TRBJ1-4 provide the parts outside the CDR3, is GAGVSQSPRYKVAKRGQDVALRCDPISGHVSLFWYQQALGQGPEFLTYFQNEAQLDKSGLPSDRFFAERPEGSVSTLKIQRTQQEDSAVYLCASSNSRDATNEKLFFGSGTQLSVL.